This note documents a single TCR beta chain sequence. Its antigen specificity is not known. No base quality information exists; no much larger clone differs at one position. This sample was included in a study of a mutant IDH1 vaccine in newly diagnosed glioma (dated by TCRdb to the early 2020s). Background on the whole study: Eight vaccinations were administered to patients in weeks 1, 3, 5, 7, 11, 15, 19 and 23, corresponding to visits V03 through V10. Vaccination started 4-6 weeks after radiotherapy alone, or was given together with temozolomide cycles in the groups whose treatment included chemotherapy. Of the approximately 32 treated patients, roughly 60% were male and around 40% were female, and the mean age was about 40 years. Prior to enrollment, patients had been given standard therapy consisting of radiotherapy alone, temozolomide alone, or radiochemotherapy with temozolomide, with the combination given to most patients. Six visits were used for peripheral blood collection: V03 (baseline), V05, V07, V10, V12 and V13. Longitudinal TCRB deep sequencing was done for about two dozen treated patients, wherever samples were available for exploratory analyses. The research as a whole found: Selection of PBMC samples for TCRB deep sequencing was based on availability. Immune responses induced by the vaccine were seen in 93.3% of patients across multiple MHC alleles. Changes in the top peripheral T cell clonotypes picked up by TCRB sequencing did not appear to be linked to pseudoprogression. The authors stated that sample limitations prevented analyses of patient blood samples from being reproduced.

In the paper's terms, the time point label means: week 23, last vaccination. Every vaccine dose consisted of 300 ug of a 20-mer mutant IDH1 peptide in Montanide, administered subcutaneously together with topical imiquimod. The donors had newly diagnosed IDH1-mutant astrocytomas of WHO grade 3 or 4 that showed loss of nuclear ATRX. The samples were drawn from NOA16, a multicentre, single-arm, open-label phase I trial in Germany that tested a mutant IDH1 peptide vaccine in humans for the first time. Genomic DNA for TCRB sequencing was isolated from EDTA blood with the DNeasy Blood and Tissue Kit. Libraries were prepared through the immunoSEQ multiplex PCR assay. The hsTCRB Kit was used according to the manufacturer's protocol to amplify rearranged TCR beta chain sequences. An Illumina MiSeq was used to sequence the TCRB libraries. In the source study's methods: Demultiplexing, trimming and gene mapping were performed with the kit vendor's proprietary platform. The table comes from immuneACCESS by way of TCRdb, which keeps in-frame sequences with V and J called. Part of the clones is missing from these tables; in studies checked, under half for an unresolved V gene and the rest for unknown reasons. V and J calls and clone size come straight from that table; D and trimming were deduced from the DNA. The sample has just under 45,000 clones on record, about 91% of them singletons. Just under 4% of the sample is in the top ten clones.

CDR1 and CDR2 are drawn from the germline V gene: SNHLY, FYNNEI. The CDR3 covers 13 residues, taking in both the cysteine and the phenylalanine. The CDR3 DNA has 39 bases and is translated from base 1. The junction shows trimming of 7 bases on V and 8 bases on J, plus 15 bases between the germline ends. Sequencing used PBMCs, obtained from a glioma patient whose treatment included an IDH1 peptide vaccine. This chain is built from TRBV2 and TRBJ2-1, with no reliable assignment of the D segment. This receptor was taken from a middle-aged man with glioma. The DNA reads as follows: TGTGCCAGCACCGAGAGTAGTTTTTATGAGCAGTTCTTC. This sequence encodes CASTESSFYEQFF.